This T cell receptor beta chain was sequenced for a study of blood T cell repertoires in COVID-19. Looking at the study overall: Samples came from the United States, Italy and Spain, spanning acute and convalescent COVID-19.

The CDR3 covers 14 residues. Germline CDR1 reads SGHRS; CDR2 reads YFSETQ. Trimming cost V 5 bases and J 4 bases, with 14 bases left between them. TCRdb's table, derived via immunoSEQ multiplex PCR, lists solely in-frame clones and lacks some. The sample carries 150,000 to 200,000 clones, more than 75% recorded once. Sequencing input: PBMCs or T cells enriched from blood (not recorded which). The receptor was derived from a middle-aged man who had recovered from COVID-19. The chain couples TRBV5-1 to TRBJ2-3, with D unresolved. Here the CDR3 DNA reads TGCGCCAGCAGTAGTCCTAGAAGCGCAGATACGCAGTATTTT. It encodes CASSSPRSADTQYF.